Listed here are 27 T cell receptor beta chains from one sample, sequenced in a study of identifying expanded T cells in peripheral blood. Clones were read by immunoSEQ multiplex PCR, and TCRdb kept only the in-frame ones, dropping some. This table holds about 86,000 clones, approximately 84% found once. Sequenced material: blood. The receptors were sampled from a person aged 18-70 years in good health.

The CDR3 here is CAWSASRGRLNTEAFF. The DNA of the CDR3 is TGTGCCTGGAGCGCGTCCCGGGGAAGGTTGAACACTGAAGCTTTCTTT. This sequence joins TRBV30 and TRBJ1-1; D is ambiguous. Trimming removed 3 bases from V and 0 bases from J, with 17 bases in between. In germline, CDR1 is GTSNPN, CDR2 SVGIG (reference sequence). CDR3 size: 16 residues. Supplemented by reference TRBV30 and TRBJ1-1, the full variable domain reads SQTIHQWPATLVQPVGSPLSLECTVEGTSNPNLYWYRQAAGRGLQLLFYSVGIGQISSEVPQNLSASRPQDRQFILSSKKLLLSDSGFYLCAWSASRGRLNTEAFFGQGTRLTVV.

The J gene is TRBJ1-2, the V gene TRBV5-4; 7 nucleotides agree with TRBD1. The CDR3 runs to 15 residues. With V trimmed by 1 base and J by 4 bases, 7 bases remained unmatched. Germline V CDR1 and CDR2: SGHNT, YYREEE (reference sequence). The CDR3 is CASSLYDRDAYGYTF. The CDR3 nucleotides read TGTGCCAGCAGCTTGTACGACAGGGACGCCTATGGCTACACCTTC.

V and J are TRBV18 and TRBJ2-7; tentative D call: TRBD1 (5 bases). Germline lookup yields CDR1 KGHSH and CDR2 LQKENI. This CDR3 is 11 amino acids long. Trimming removed 8 bases from V and 3 bases from J, with 8 bases in between. CDR3 coding DNA: TGTGCCAGCCGTGACAGCTACGAGCAGTACTTC. Translation gives CASRDSYEQYF.

The V call is TRBV13, the J call TRBJ2-1; the match to TRBD2 covers 7 bases. Germline trimming cut 7 bases from V and 0 bases from J; bases unmatched to any gene: 6. From germline, CDR1 is PRHDT and CDR2 FYEKMQ (reference sequence). CDR3 size: 15 residues. This CDR3 reads CASNQRGSSYNEQFF. The CDR3 DNA is TGTGCCAGCAACCAGCGGGGTTCCTCCTACAATGAGCAGTTCTTC.

This clone occurred once. The sample has other DNA sequences that encode this CDR3 too. The CDR3 protein is CASSYGTEAFF. The CDR3 region has the DNA TGTGCCAGCAGTTACGGAACTGAAGCTTTCTTT. This chain connects TRBV6-5 to TRBJ1-1; no clear D gene. V was clipped by 2 bases and J by 5 bases, with 3 bases between them. The CDR3 is 11 residues long. Germline-derived CDR1 and CDR2 are MNHEY and SVGAGI.

The chain couples TRBV6-6 to TRBJ2-7; no firm D call. Trimming cost V 2 bases and J 5 bases, with 7 bases left between them. The CDR3 covers 12 residues. Germline-derived CDR1 and CDR2 are MNHNY and SVGAGI (reference sequence). The CDR3 bases are TGTGCCAGCAGTTACCCTGGAGACGAGCAGTACTTC. Residues: CASSYPGDEQYF.

The genes are TRBV2 and TRBJ2-7; no clear D gene. This CDR3 comprises 14 residues. CDR1 is SNHLY, CDR2 FYNNEI, per germline. V was clipped by 2 bases and J by 4 bases, with 12 bases between them. The CDR3 bases are TGTGCCAGCAGTGAAAGGGCAGGCCGATACGAGCAGTACTTC. It specifies CASSERAGRYEQYF.

The chain combines TRBV11-2 with TRBJ2-4, with 7 nucleotides matching TRBD1. This CDR3 is built from 18 residues. Trimming at V came to 4 bases and at J to 8 bases, leaving 20 bases not matched to a gene. The germline V gene encodes CDR1 SGHAT and CDR2 FQNNGV. The CDR3 protein is CASSSTRGTVITSYIQYF. CDR3 in DNA: TGTGCCAGCAGCTCAACCCGTGGGACAGTGATTACGAGCTACATTCAGTACTTC.

The chain employs TRBV6-4 and TRBJ2-4; D is unclear. Germline lookup yields CDR1 MRHNA and CDR2 SNTAGT. Between the trimmed V and J ends, which lost 5 bases and 8 bases, there was a span of 13 bases. This CDR3 region has 13 residues. The CDR3 nucleotides read TGTGCCAGCAGTAAGACCCCGTCGGACATTCAGTACTTC. Translating gives CASSKTPSDIQYF.

The chain combines TRBV13 with TRBJ1-5, with D possibly matching TRBD1 (6 bases). CDR3 length equals 16 residues. V dropped 5 bases and J dropped 3 bases, with 17 bases sitting between them. CDR1 and CDR2 from the germline V gene are PRHDT and FYEKMQ (reference sequence). CDR3 in amino acids: CASSRRQAPYNQPQHF. As DNA, the CDR3 is TGTGCCAGCAGCCGACGACAGGCCCCTTACAATCAGCCCCAGCATTTT.

This clone was counted a single time. The chain carries TRBV6-5 and TRBJ2-7; 7 nucleotides match TRBD1. The germline gives CDR1 MNHEY, CDR2 SVGAGI. The CDR3 has 15 amino acids. V trimming: 5 bases; J trimming: 2 bases; junction bases outside the gene matches: 9. This CDR3 reads CASSPGGSRAYEQYF. Written as DNA, the CDR3 is TGTGCCAGCAGTCCAGGGGGTAGCCGAGCCTACGAGCAGTACTTC.

By share, this clone counts as medium-sized (0.01 to 0.1%). For the CDR3, the DNA is TGCGCCAGTTCGGACGGGTATGGCTACACCTTC. Amino acid sequence: CASSDGYGYTF. The chain carries TRBV4-3 and TRBJ1-2; no definite D call. Germline V gene sequence: CDR1 LGHNA, CDR2 YSLEER. The CDR3 has 11 residues. The V end lost 9 bases, the J end lost 5 bases, and 10 bases lay between the germline ends.

This chain links TRBV7-6 with TRBJ1-1, with 10 bases fitting TRBD1. The CDR3 totals 14 residues. Germline V gives CDR1 SGHVS, CDR2 FNYEAQ. V lost 1 base, J lost 9 bases, and 5 bases stayed unmatched. The DNA of the CDR3 is TGTGCCAGCAGCTTAGGGGACAGGGGTGCACAAGCTTTCTTT. The encoded protein is CASSLGDRGAQAFF.

This clone came up a few times. The chain recombines TRBV28 with TRBJ1-5; D is possibly TRBD1 (6 bases). The CDR3 extends over 13 amino acids. Trimming left V 4 bases short and J 7 bases short, with 11 bases between. Per germline, CDR1 MDHEN and CDR2 SYDVKM. The CDR3 loop is CASSSQGSQPQHF. The DNA for the CDR3 is TGTGCCAGCAGTTCGCAGGGGAGCCAGCCCCAGCATTTT.

V gene TRBV19 combines with J gene TRBJ2-7; 7 nucleotides agree with TRBD1. This CDR3 has 16 amino acids. Germline CDR1 LNHDA, CDR2 SQIVND (reference sequence). Trimming at V came to 7 bases and at J to 0 bases, leaving 12 bases not matched to a gene. This chain's CDR3 is CASNPGIGGGSYEQYF. CDR3 DNA: TGTGCCAGTAATCCGGGGATAGGGGGCGGCTCCTACGAGCAGTACTTC.

This chain joins TRBV5-6 and TRBJ2-5, with 10 bases that match TRBD1. Trimming at V came to 4 bases and at J to 5 bases, leaving 5 bases not matched to a gene. Germline CDR1 and CDR2: SGHDT and YYEEEE. The CDR3 sequence is 14 residues long. The CDR3 DNA is TGTGCCAGCAGCGACAGGGGGCTGGGTGAGACCCAGTACTTC. This translates into CASSDRGLGETQYF.

This clone has only one observation. The chain combines TRBV5-1 with TRBJ2-7; D possibly corresponds to TRBD2 (6 bases). The germline V and J ends were trimmed by 5 bases and 0 bases, with 9 bases remaining between them. This CDR3 comprises 13 residues. From germline, CDR1 is SGHRS and CDR2 YFSETQ. This CDR3 is CASSRDFSYEQYF. CDR3 DNA: TGCGCCAGCAGTCGGGACTTCTCCTACGAGCAGTACTTC.

The CDR3 sequence is CASRLGQDSSYEQYF. The CDR3 DNA sequence: TGTGCCAGTAGATTGGGACAGGATAGCTCCTACGAGCAGTACTTC. The rearrangement uses TRBV19 and TRBJ2-7, with 8 bases fitting TRBD1. Germline-derived CDR1 and CDR2 are LNHDA and SQIVND (reference sequence). Losses at the gene ends were 6 bases for V and 0 bases for J; bases not matched to a gene: 7. The CDR3 length is 15 residues.

This clone was counted between two and nine times. The CDR3 spells CASSRGSAEKLFF. CDR3 nucleotide sequence: TGTGCCAGTAGTAGAGGGAGTGCCGAAAAACTGTTTTTT. The chain combines TRBV19 with TRBJ1-4; the D is unclear. The CDR3 covers 13 residues. V lost 4 bases, J lost 8 bases, and 11 bases lay in between. Germline values: CDR1 LNHDA, CDR2 SQIVND (reference sequence).

The genes are TRBV27 and TRBJ1-1, with a tentative D call TRBD1 (6 bases). The germline V gene encodes CDR1 MNHEY and CDR2 SMNVEV (reference sequence). The CDR3 runs to 15 residues. V was shortened by 6 bases and J by 2 bases, with 16 bases between the two germline ends. In DNA, the CDR3 is TGTGCCAGCAGATTGTCAGGGGCCCGAAACACTGAAGCTTTCTTT. Its protein is CASRLSGARNTEAFF.

The V call is TRBV7-2, the J call TRBJ2-1, with TRBD1 identical over 7 bases. V gave up 1 base and J gave up 2 bases; unmatched junction bases: 14. Germline V gene sequence: CDR1 SGHTA, CDR2 FQGNSA. The CDR3 totals 19 residues. The CDR3 spells CASSLVGAGGLITYNEQFF. CDR3 nucleotide sequence: TGTGCCAGCAGCTTAGTAGGGGCAGGGGGTCTTATCACCTACAATGAGCAGTTCTTC.

V gene TRBV9 combines with J gene TRBJ1-2; 8 nucleotides line up with TRBD1. V lost 4 bases to trimming and J lost 5 bases; unmatched junction nucleotides: 10. There are 15 residues in the CDR3. CDR1 SGDLS and CDR2 YYNGEE come from the germline V gene. The CDR3 spells CASSSAPGGHYGYTF. For the CDR3, the DNA is TGTGCCAGCAGCTCAGCCCCAGGGGGCCATTATGGCTACACCTTC.

The chain has TRBV7-9 and TRBJ2-1; perhaps TRBD1 as D (5 bases). This CDR3 comprises 16 residues. Germline assignment: CDR1 SEHNR and CDR2 FQNEAQ (reference sequence). The V end lost 5 bases, the J end lost 8 bases, and 22 bases lay between the germline ends. CDR3 protein: CASSPQWGAGFHEQFF. In DNA, the CDR3 is TGTGCCAGCAGCCCCCAGTGGGGTGCAGGGTTCCATGAGCAGTTCTTC.

This rearrangement joins TRBV7-9 to TRBJ2-7; the D gene is possibly TRBD1 (6 bases). Trimming pared 4 bases from V and 2 bases from J, leaving 18 bases between. This CDR3 has 16 amino acids. CDR1 is SEHNR, CDR2 FQNEAQ, per germline (reference sequence). The CDR3 DNA follows: TGTGCCAGCAGCTCACAGGCCGGGACACCCACCTACGAGCAGTACTTC. Protein: CASSSQAGTPTYEQYF.

The chain recombines TRBV5-6 with TRBJ2-3, with D possibly being TRBD1 (5 bases). CDR1 and CDR2 (germline): SGHDT, YYEEEE. This CDR3 spans 12 amino acids. The V end was cut by 0 bases, the J end by 8 bases, with 7 bases between. The CDR3 sequence is CASSLDRGTQYF. CDR3 coding DNA: TGTGCCAGCAGCTTGGATAGGGGTACGCAGTATTTT.

This chain links TRBV7-2 with TRBJ1-1, with a tentative D call TRBD1 (6 bases). Germline lookup yields CDR1 SGHTA and CDR2 FQGNSA. V lost 5 bases, J lost 9 bases, and 13 bases lay in between. The CDR3 extends over 12 amino acids. This CDR3 reads CASSAGGTQAFF. In DNA, the CDR3 is TGTGCCAGCAGCGCTGGGGGGACACAAGCTTTCTTT.

The CDR3 DNA sequence: TGTGCCAGCAGCCTGCGTGAAAAACTGTTTTTT. Its translation: CASSLREKLFF. The gene calls are TRBV5-5 and TRBJ1-4, with no clear D. V lost 4 bases, J lost 7 bases, and 5 bases lay in between. The CDR3 has 11 amino acids. Germline V gives CDR1 SGHKS, CDR2 YYEKEE (reference sequence).